This T cell receptor (beta chain) derives from a study of blood T cell repertoires in COVID-19. As for the study in general: The cDNA or gDNA used as material had been derived from T cells, B-cell-depleted T cells, or PBMCs.

In the original analysis: Reference gene primers were amplified, and this amplification served to estimate nucleated cell counts. Only in-frame clones appear in the TCRdb table, and some are missing; sequencing was by immunoSEQ multiplex PCR. V, J and clone size reflect that table, while D and trimming were determined from the DNA. The table lists 45,000 or so clones, approximately 82% of them singletons. Trimming cost V 0 bases and J 6 bases, with 7 bases left between them. The CDR3 is 14 amino acids. CDR1 SGHTS and CDR2 YDEGEE come from the germline V gene. The chain recombines TRBV5-8 with TRBJ1-6; D gene ambiguous. The sequenced sample consisted of peripheral blood. The source is a woman aged 70 to 79 with acute or convalescent COVID-19. The CDR3 nucleotides are TGTGCCAGCAGCTTGGCAGGTCTTAATTCACCCCTCCACTTT. This codes for CASSLAGLNSPLHF.